The rows below give T cell receptor beta chains drawn from one sample of a study of blood T cell repertoires in COVID-19. Only in-frame clones appear in the TCRdb table, and some are missing; sequencing was by immunoSEQ multiplex PCR. There are some 93,000 clones in the sample; roughly 86% occur only once, and about a tenth lies in the top ten. The sequenced sample was peripheral blood. The receptors stem from a man aged 50-59 years with acute or convalescent COVID-19. Both conserved end residues are part of each CDR3. Each record gives: V gene, J gene, CDR3 protein.

TRBV10-3,TRBJ1-1,CAISESGQTNTEAFF
TRBV20-1,TRBJ1-4,CSARGGELFF
TRBV2,TRBJ1-5,CASSDGGVGPQHF
TRBV18,TRBJ1-2,CASSPSANYGYTF
TRBV6-5,TRBJ2-1,CASSYSVQGYNEQFF
TRBV19,TRBJ2-7,CASSRIAGVSDEQYF
TRBV4-2,TRBJ1-2,CASSQGPGGGRYGYTF
TRBV28,TRBJ1-1,CASRGQGRTEAFF
TRBV3-1/TRBV3-2,TRBJ1-4,CASSQEAGQREKLFF
TRBV19,TRBJ2-1,CASNLGDYHEQFF
TRBV6-2/TRBV6-3,TRBJ1-2,CASSYTQGGEYHGYTF
TRBV3-1/TRBV3-2,TRBJ2-7,CASSSRVGVHEQYF
TRBV4-2,TRBJ1-5,CASSQAVQGSNQPQHF
TRBV5-3,TRBJ2-5,CARSLVGQGKETQYF
TRBV4-1,TRBJ2-1,CASSQVGGNEQFF
TRBV9,TRBJ2-3,CASSVVGAVADTQYF
TRBV3-1/TRBV3-2,TRBJ2-3,CASSRRLAGGPTDTQYF
TRBV10-3,TRBJ2-3,CAISGGLGGGDTQYF
TRBV7-6,TRBJ2-1,CASSTMGGVGYNEQFF
TRBV11-3,TRBJ2-7,CASSLGGTGPPYEQYF
TRBV18,TRBJ2-2,CASSQTGVGRNTGELFF
TRBV3-1/TRBV3-2,TRBJ2-5,CASSHRQRRGETQYF
TRBV2,TRBJ2-7,CASSSGTAGYYEQYF
TRBV19,TRBJ2-1,CASSPPGLDYNEQFF
TRBV7-2,TRBJ2-7,CASSLTSGRANEQYF
TRBV6-6,TRBJ1-2,CASSYSNRDGYTF
TRBV2,TRBJ1-3,CASKAGNSGNTIYF
TRBV7-9,TRBJ2-5,CASSLVGTGVETQYF
TRBV9,TRBJ2-7,CASSGRSDEQYF
TRBV29-1,TRBJ2-3,CSGGLAGGPDTQYF
TRBV19,TRBJ2-2,CASKTSRNTGELFF